The rows below give T cell receptor beta chains drawn from one sample of a study of CD8 T cells in ankylosing spondylitis. TCRdb ran MiXCR on the 5' RACE reads and lists one entry per CDR3 protein. This table holds about 96,000 distinct CDR3 sequences, roughly 8.8% found once. Sequencing was carried out using blood, either unsorted or a sorted T cell fraction (not recorded which). The receptor source for this set is a male donor with ankylosing spondylitis or in good health (not recorded which). Both conserved end residues are trimmed from each CDR3. A clone size is listed for some rows: how often the clone was seen (once, few, many), or a class if it is expanded.

cdr3_aa	clone_size	v_call	j_call
ASSPGEGAYGELF	few	TRBV7-9	TRBJ2-2
ASLQTDEQF	many	TRBV2	TRBJ2-1
ASSARDRGKTQY	many	TRBV5-6	TRBJ2-5
ASSPSDSGGSYEQY	many	TRBV18	TRBJ2-7
ASSWEGLVEETQY	few	TRBV7-2	TRBJ2-5
ASSPLAGGYTGELF	.	TRBV7-6	TRBJ2-2
ASSLTGSSGGADTQY	many	TRBV7-2	TRBJ2-3
SAREGGLATQY	many	TRBV20-1	TRBJ2-5
ASSQGGPLAKNIQY	many	TRBV14	TRBJ2-4
ASSLSTYGGGLF	.	TRBV27	TRBJ2-1
ASSTPSGDGYT	many	TRBV5-1	TRBJ1-2
ASSLTGRQETQY	few	TRBV7-3	TRBJ2-5
ASSPNEGDSPLH	many	TRBV18	TRBJ1-6
ASSPSLDDLANYGYT	many	TRBV18	TRBJ1-2
ATSRAHYEQY	.	TRBV15	TRBJ2-7
ASSYSRSYRGHNEQY	many	TRBV6-5	TRBJ2-7
SATGQGGYEQY	many	TRBV20-1	TRBJ2-7
SVEGRRVGETQY	many	TRBV29-1	TRBJ2-5
ASSLGELSGNTIY	many	TRBV5-1	TRBJ1-3
ASSFRVGAAYNSPLH	many	TRBV28	TRBJ1-6
ASRQGDWNTEAF	many	TRBV5-1	TRBJ1-1
ASRVYGPNTEAF	many	TRBV5-1	TRBJ1-1
ASSIETGYGYT	many	TRBV28	TRBJ1-2
SVGRPELNNEQF	many	TRBV29-1	TRBJ2-1
ATGTGTDTQY	many	TRBV24-1	TRBJ2-3
ASSLAVDTDTQY	.	TRBV5-1	TRBJ2-3
ASSPSRGRADTQY	.	TRBV7-6	TRBJ2-3
ASSLADFGRNTIY	many	TRBV5-5	TRBJ1-3
ASSKAWGLAGGSTDTQY	many	TRBV21-1	TRBJ2-3
ASREGTGNGYT	.	TRBV6-5	TRBJ1-2
ASSPPGTGGTYEQY	many	TRBV18	TRBJ2-7
AIGPNSYEQY	many	TRBV10-3	TRBJ2-7
ATSDLGGSRTGELF	many	TRBV24-1	TRBJ2-2
SEWLAGTDTQY	many	TRBV20-1	TRBJ2-3
ASSPGQGLQETQY	many	TRBV6-1	TRBJ2-5
ASSQGNRGTEAF	.	TRBV3-1	TRBJ1-1
AISESLIEQY	many	TRBV10-3	TRBJ2-7
ASSLNGDIQY	many	TRBV5-4	TRBJ2-4
ASSRQGRTDTQY	medium-sized	TRBV2	TRBJ2-3
ASSLTSGTGSETQY	many	TRBV12-3/TRBV12-4	TRBJ2-5
ASSEAGGNEQF	many	TRBV2	TRBJ2-1
ASSRKWTVNNEQF	few	TRBV7-2	TRBJ2-1
ASSQAVGRVQF	many	TRBV12-3/TRBV12-4	TRBJ2-1
CARDSLAGPSYNEQF	many	TRBV20-1	TRBJ2-1
ASSLAGRGLGETQY	many	TRBV5-1	TRBJ2-5
ASSLVAGSSYEQY	.	TRBV5-1	TRBJ2-7
SARGGRGLTSYEQY	many	TRBV20-1	TRBJ2-7
SAQGQGGSNTEAF	many	TRBV29-1	TRBJ1-1
SVEWVGGPEAF	.	TRBV29-1	TRBJ1-1
ASSLRESYEQY	many	TRBV27	TRBJ2-7
ASSPGQGGRTDTQY	many	TRBV13	TRBJ2-3
ASSDRNTQENEQY	many	TRBV5-1	TRBJ2-7
ASSAGQGARSPLH	few	TRBV5-4	TRBJ1-6
ASSFKGGSNQPQH	.	TRBV7-2	TRBJ1-5
ASSFSYGTQETQY	few	TRBV11-3	TRBJ2-5
ACCLTARQQARNQPQH	.	TRBV3-1	TRBJ1-5